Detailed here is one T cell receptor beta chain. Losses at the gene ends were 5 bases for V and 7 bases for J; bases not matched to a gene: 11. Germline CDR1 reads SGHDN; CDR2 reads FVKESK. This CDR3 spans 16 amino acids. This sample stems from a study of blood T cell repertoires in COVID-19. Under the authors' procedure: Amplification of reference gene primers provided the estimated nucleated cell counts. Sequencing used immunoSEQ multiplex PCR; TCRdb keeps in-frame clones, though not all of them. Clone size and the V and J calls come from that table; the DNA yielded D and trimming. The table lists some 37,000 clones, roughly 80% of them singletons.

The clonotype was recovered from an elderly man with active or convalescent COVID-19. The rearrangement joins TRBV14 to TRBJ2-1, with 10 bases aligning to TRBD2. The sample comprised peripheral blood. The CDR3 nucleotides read TGTGCCAGCAGCGACCTTTCGGGACTAGCGAGGAATGAGCAGTTCTTC. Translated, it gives CASSDLSGLARNEQFF.